These T cell receptor beta chains were read from a single sample in a study of metastatic and nonmetastatic thyroid tumors. TCRdb called clones again from the PCR reads with MiXCR. The sample lists 43,000 or so clones, about 4.2% occurring once. Sequencing was done on a sample of blood. The source is a female donor with papillary thyroid cancer or a benign thyroid nodule (not recorded which). Some clones in this sample may be carry-over from other donors' samples. The CDR3 runs from the conserved cysteine through the conserved F or W. The D gene is left open where the match is weak. The listing skips clone size in some rows; elsewhere it reads once, few, many or a size class.

abundance,j_gene,v_gene,d_gene,CDR3aa,CDR3nt
many,TRBJ2-1,TRBV15,TRBD2,CATSRGPLSGDRYNEQFF,TGTGCCACCAGCAGAGGACCCCTCAGCGGGGATCGCTACAATGAGCAGTTCTTC
.,TRBJ2-7,TRBV6-2/TRBV6-3,.,CASSRVRDRDEQYF,TGTGCCAGCAGTCGCGTGAGGGATAGAGACGAGCAGTACTTC
many,TRBJ2-1,TRBV20-1,TRBD2,CSASGFSGSLNEQFF,TGCAGTGCTAGCGGGTTTAGCGGGAGTCTCAATGAGCAGTTCTTC
many,TRBJ2-1,TRBV2,.,CASSEFVSGPYNEQFF,TGTGCCAGCAGTGAATTTGTTAGCGGACCATACAATGAGCAGTTCTTC
many,TRBJ2-7,TRBV2,TRBD1,CASSDSQGVYEQYF,TGTGCCAGCAGTGACTCGCAGGGGGTTTACGAGCAGTACTTC
few,TRBJ1-2,TRBV20-1,TRBD1,CSARYFIRDRVSGYTF,TGCAGTGCTAGATATTTCATCCGGGACAGGGTCTCTGGCTACACCTTC
medium-sized,TRBJ1-2,TRBV27,TRBD1,CASSKQGPGGGGYTF,TGTGCCAGCAGTAAACAGGGACCAGGGGGTGGGGGCTACACCTTC
.,TRBJ2-7,TRBV10-1,TRBD2,CASSDSGSSYEQYF,TGCGCCAGCAGTGATAGCGGGAGCTCCTACGAGCAGTACTTC
few,TRBJ1-1,TRBV6-1,.,CASSDWGQKALF,TGTGCCAGCAGCGATTGGGGGCAGAAAGCTCTCTTT
few,TRBJ1-2,TRBV2,TRBD1,CASGGAGQGNYGHTF,TGTGCCAGCGGCGGCGCGGGACAGGGAAACTATGGCCACACCTTC
many,TRBJ1-2,TRBV12-3/TRBV12-4,.,CASSLSHLQGKGGYTF,TGTGCCAGCAGTTTATCTCATCTACAGGGAAAGGGAGGCTACACCTTC
many,TRBJ2-2,TRBV12-3/TRBV12-4,.,CASSRSGLLFF,TGTGCCAGCAGCCGAAGCGGCCTCCTGTTTTTT
many,TRBJ2-1,TRBV30,TRBD2,CAWGLAGGYNEQFF,TGTGCCTGGGGACTAGCGGGAGGTTACAATGAGCAGTTCTTC
few,TRBJ1-5,TRBV20-1,.,CSARDRVVINQPQHF,TGCAGTGCTAGAGATCGGGTAGTGATAAATCAGCCCCAGCATTTT
.,TRBJ2-1,TRBV24-1,TRBD1,CATSAGAGQGAGEQFF,TGTGCCACCAGCGCAGGGGCGGGACAGGGGGCTGGGGAGCAGTTCTTC
many,TRBJ2-1,TRBV12-3/TRBV12-4,.,CASLGVIDEQFF,TGTGCCAGTCTAGGTGTTATCGATGAGCAGTTCTTC
.,TRBJ1-1,TRBV18,.,CASSPSRGPGTEASF,TGTGCCAGCTCACCATCACGGGGGCCGGGCACTGAAGCTTCCTTT